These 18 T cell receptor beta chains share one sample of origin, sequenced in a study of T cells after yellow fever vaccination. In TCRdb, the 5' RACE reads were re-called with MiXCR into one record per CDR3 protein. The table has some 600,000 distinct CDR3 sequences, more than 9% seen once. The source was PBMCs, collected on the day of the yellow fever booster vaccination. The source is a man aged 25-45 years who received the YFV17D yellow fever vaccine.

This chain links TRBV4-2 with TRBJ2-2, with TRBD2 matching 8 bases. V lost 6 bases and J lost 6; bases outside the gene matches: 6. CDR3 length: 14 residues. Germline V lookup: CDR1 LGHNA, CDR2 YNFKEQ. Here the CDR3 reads CASRSGTSSGELFF. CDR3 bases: TGTGCCAGCAGATCCGGGACTAGTTCCGGGGAGCTGTTTTTT.

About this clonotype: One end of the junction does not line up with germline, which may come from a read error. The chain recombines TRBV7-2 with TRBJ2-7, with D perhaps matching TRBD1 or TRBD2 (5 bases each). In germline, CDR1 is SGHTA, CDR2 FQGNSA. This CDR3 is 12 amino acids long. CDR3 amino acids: CASSLELGLRDF. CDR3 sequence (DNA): TGTGCCAGCTCACTAGAATTAGGTCTCAGGGACTTC.

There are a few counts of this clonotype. CDR3 DNA: TGTGCCTGGAGCGCCGGAGGGAGCACAGATACGCAGTATTTT. Its protein product is CAWSAGGSTDTQYF. The chain combines TRBV30 with TRBJ2-3; perhaps TRBD2 as D (6 bases). This CDR3 has 14 amino acids. V gave up 3 bases and J gave up 0 bases, with 10 bases separating them. The germline CDR1 and CDR2 sequences are GTSNPN and SVGIG (reference sequence).

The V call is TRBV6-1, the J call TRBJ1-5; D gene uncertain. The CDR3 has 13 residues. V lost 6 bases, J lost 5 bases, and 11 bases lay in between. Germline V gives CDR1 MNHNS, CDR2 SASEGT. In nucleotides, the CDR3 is TGTGCCAGCAGGGAGATGACGGATCAGCCCCAGCATTTT. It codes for CASREMTDQPQHF.

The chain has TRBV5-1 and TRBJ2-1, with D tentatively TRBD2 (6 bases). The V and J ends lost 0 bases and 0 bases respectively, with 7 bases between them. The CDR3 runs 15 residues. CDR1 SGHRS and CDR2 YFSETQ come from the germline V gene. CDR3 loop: CASSLVAASYNEQFF. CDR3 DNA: TGCGCCAGCAGCTTGGTAGCGGCCTCCTACAATGAGCAGTTCTTC.

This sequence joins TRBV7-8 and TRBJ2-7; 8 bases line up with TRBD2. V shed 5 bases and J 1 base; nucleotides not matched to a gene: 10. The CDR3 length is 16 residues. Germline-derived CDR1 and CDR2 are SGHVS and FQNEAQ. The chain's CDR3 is CASSAQGVAGSYEQYF. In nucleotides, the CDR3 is TGTGCCAGCAGCGCTCAGGGAGTAGCGGGGTCCTACGAGCAGTACTTC.

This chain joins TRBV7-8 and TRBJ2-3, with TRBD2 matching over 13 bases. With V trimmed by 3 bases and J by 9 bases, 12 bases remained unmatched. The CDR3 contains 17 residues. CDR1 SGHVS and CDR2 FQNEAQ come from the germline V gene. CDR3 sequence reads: CASSLDPGLAGEITQYF. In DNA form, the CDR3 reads TGTGCCAGCAGCTTGGACCCCGGACTAGCGGGGGAGATCACGCAGTATTTT.

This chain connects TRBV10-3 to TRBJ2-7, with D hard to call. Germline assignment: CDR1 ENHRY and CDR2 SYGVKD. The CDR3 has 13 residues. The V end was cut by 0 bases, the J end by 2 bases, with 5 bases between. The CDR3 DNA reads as TGTGCCATCAGTGAGTCTTCGACCTACGAGCAGTACTTC. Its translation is CAISESSTYEQYF.

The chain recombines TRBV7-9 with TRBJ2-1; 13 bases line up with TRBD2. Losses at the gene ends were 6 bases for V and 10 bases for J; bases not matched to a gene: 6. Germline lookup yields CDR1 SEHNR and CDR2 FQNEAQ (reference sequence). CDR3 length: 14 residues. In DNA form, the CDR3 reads TGTGCCAGCAGAGGACAGGGACTAGCGGGGGAGCAGTTCTTC. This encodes CASRGQGLAGEQFF.

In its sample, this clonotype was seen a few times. The CDR3 bases are TGCAGTGCTTTAACAGGTGGCAATCAGCCCCAGCATTTT. Its translation is CSALTGGNQPQHF. V and J are TRBV20-1 and TRBJ1-5; weak D call: TRBD1 (5 bases). V lost 5 bases, J lost 2 bases, and 10 bases lay in between. This CDR3 contains 13 residues. Per the germline V gene, CDR1 is DFQATT and CDR2 is SNEGSKA (reference sequence).

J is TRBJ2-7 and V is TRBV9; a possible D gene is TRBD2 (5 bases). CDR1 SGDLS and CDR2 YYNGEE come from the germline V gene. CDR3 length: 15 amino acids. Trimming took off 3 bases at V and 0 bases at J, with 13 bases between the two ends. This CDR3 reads CASSASSGSSYEQYF. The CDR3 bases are TGTGCCAGCAGCGCCTCGAGCGGTAGCTCCTACGAGCAGTACTTC. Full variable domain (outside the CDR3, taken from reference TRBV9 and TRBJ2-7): DSGVTQTPKHLITATGQRVTLRCSPRSGDLSVYWYQQSLDQGLQFLIQYYNGEERAKGNILERFSAQQFPDLHSELNLSSLELGDSALYFCASSASSGSSYEQYFGPGTRLTVT.

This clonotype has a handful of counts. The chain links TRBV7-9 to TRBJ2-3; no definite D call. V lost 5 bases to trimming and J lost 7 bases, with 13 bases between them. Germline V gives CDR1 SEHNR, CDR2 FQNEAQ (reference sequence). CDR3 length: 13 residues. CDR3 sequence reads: CASSQLNEYTQYF. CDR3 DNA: TGTGCCAGCAGCCAGCTGAATGAGTATACGCAGTATTTT. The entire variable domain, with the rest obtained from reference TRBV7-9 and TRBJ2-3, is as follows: DTGVSQNPRHKITKRGQNVTFRCDPISEHNRLYWYRQTLGQGPEFLTYFQNEAQLEKSRLLSDRFSAERPKGSFSTLEIQRTEQGDSAMYLCASSQLNEYTQYFGPGTRLTVL.

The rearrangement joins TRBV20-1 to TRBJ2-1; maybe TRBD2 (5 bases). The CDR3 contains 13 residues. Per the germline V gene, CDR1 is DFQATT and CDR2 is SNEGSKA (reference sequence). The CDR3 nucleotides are TGCAGCGATGTATTATTTCGAGGGAATGAGCAGTTCTTC. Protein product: CSDVLFRGNEQFF.

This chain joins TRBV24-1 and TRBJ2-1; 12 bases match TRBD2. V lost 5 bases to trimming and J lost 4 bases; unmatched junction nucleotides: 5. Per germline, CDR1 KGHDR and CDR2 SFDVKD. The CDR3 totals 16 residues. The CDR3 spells CATSGTSGELYNEQFF. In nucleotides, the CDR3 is TGTGCCACCAGTGGGACTAGCGGGGAATTATACAATGAGCAGTTCTTC.

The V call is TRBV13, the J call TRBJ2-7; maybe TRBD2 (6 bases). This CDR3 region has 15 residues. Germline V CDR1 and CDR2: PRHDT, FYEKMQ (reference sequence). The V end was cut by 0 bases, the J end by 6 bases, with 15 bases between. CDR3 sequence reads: CASSLGPGLEGEQYF. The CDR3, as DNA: TGTGCCAGCAGCTTAGGGCCGGGACTCGAGGGCGAGCAGTACTTC.

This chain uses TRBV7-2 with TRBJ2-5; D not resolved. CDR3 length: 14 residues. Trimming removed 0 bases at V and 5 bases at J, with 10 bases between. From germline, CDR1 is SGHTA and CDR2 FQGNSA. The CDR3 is CASSLAAIGETQYF. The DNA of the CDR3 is TGTGCCAGCAGCTTAGCGGCCATTGGGGAGACCCAGTACTTC.

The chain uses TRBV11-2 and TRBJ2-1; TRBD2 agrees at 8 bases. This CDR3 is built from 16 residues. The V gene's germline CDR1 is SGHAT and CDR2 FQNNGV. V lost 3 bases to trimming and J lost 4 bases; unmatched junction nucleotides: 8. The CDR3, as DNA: TGTGCCAGCAGCTTCGCTACTAGCGGACAATACAATGAGCAGTTCTTC. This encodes CASSFATSGQYNEQFF.

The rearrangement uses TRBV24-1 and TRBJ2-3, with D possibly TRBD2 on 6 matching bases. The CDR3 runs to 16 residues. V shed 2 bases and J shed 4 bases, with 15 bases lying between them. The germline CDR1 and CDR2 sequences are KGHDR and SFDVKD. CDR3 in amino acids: CATSDYRDSGADTQYF. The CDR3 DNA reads TGTGCCACCAGTGATTACCGGGACTCTGGGGCAGATACGCAGTATTTT.